This T cell receptor (beta chain) was recovered during a study of blood T cell repertoires in COVID-19. How the authors handled the data: Researchers report that nucleated cell counts were estimated from reference gene primer amplification. Assay: immunoSEQ multiplex PCR; the TCRdb copy retains only in-frame clones and omits some. From that table come the V and J calls and clone size; the DNA was used to work out D and trimming. The sample lists 150,000 to 200,000 clones, 65% to 90% seen once, with about 8.2% in the top ten. Germline-derived CDR1 and CDR2 are SQVTM and ANQGSEA. The CDR3 is 14 amino acids. V was clipped by 5 bases and J by 9 bases, with 23 bases between them.

The receptor comes from a man in his 60s with acute or convalescent COVID-19. Sequences were obtained from peripheral blood. The rearrangement uses TRBV29-1 and TRBJ2-7; weak D call: TRBD2 (6 bases). CDR3 DNA: TGCAGCGTTCAATTCCGACACCCCCGAGCGGGGCAGTACTTC. Translation gives CSVQFRHPRAGQYF.